This TCR beta chain derives from a study of OX40 agonist ivuxolimab in advanced cancers. Trimming stripped 5 bases from V and 0 bases from J, with 6 bases between. This CDR3 comprises 13 residues. The germline V gene has CDR1 KGHSH and CDR2 LQKENI. This clone was found once. TCRdb keeps only in-frame clones here, not all; method: immunoSEQ multiplex PCR. The sample contains fewer than 100,000 clones, approximately 89% of which appear only once. The source of this sequence is an adult with an advanced solid tumor such as melanoma, head and neck, liver or kidney cancer. The chain joins TRBV18 to TRBJ2-3; D unresolved. The source was CD4+ or CD8+ T cells sorted from blood, collected in a trial of the OX40 agonist ivuxolimab. The CDR3 spells CASSAPSTDTQYF. The CDR3 DNA reads as TGTGCCAGCTCAGCTCCTAGCACAGATACGCAGTATTTT. The full variable domain, in which reference TRBV18 and TRBJ2-3 provide the parts outside the CDR3, is NAGVMQNPRHLVRRRGQEARLRCSPMKGHSHVYWYRQLPEEGLKFMVYLQKENIIDESGMPKERFSAEFPKEGPSILRIQQVVRGDSAAYFCASSAPSTDTQYFGPGTRLTVL.